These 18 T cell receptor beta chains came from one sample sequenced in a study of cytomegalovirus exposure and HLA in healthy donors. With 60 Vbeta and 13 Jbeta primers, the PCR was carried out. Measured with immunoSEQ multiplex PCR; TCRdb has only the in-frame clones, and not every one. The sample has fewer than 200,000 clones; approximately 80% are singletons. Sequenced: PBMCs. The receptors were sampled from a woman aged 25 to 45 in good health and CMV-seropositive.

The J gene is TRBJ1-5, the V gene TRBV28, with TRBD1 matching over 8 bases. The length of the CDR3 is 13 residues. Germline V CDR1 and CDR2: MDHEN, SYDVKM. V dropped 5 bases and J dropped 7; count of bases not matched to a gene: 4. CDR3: CASSRTGHQPQHF. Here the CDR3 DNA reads TGTGCCAGCAGTCGGACAGGGCACCAGCCCCAGCATTTT.

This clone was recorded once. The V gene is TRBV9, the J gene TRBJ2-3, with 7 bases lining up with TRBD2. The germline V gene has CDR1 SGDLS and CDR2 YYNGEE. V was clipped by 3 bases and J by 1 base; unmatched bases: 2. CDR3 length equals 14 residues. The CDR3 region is CASSAGLRTDTQYF. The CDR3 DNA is TGTGCCAGCAGCGCGGGACTACGCACAGATACGCAGTATTTT.

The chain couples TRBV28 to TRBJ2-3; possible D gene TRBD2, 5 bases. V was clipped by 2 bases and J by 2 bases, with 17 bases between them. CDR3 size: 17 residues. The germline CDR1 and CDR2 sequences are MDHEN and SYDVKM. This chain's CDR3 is CASSLVGEGRSTDTQYF. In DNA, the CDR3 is TGTGCCAGCAGTTTAGTGGGAGAGGGTAGATCCACAGATACGCAGTATTTT. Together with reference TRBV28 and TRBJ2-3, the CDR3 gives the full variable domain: DVKVTQSSRYLVKRTGEKVFLECVQDMDHENMFWYRQDPGLGLRLIYFSYDVKMKEKGDIPEGYSVSREKKERFSLILESASTNQTSMYLCASSLVGEGRSTDTQYFGPGTRLTVL.

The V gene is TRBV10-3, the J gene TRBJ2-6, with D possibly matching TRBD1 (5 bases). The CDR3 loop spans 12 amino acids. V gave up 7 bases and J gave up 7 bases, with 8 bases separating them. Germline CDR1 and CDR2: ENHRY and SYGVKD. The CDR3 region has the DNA TGTGCCATCATGGACACTGCCAACGTCCTGACTTTC. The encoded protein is CAIMDTANVLTF.

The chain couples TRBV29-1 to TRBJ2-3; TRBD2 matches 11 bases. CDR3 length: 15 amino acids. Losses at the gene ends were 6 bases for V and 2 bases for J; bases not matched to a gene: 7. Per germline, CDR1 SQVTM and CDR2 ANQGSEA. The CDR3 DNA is TGCAGCGTGGCGACTAGCGGGGTGTCCACAGATACGCAGTATTTT. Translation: CSVATSGVSTDTQYF.

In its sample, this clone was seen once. CDR3 loop: CASSHKLAGGIDTQYF. In DNA, the CDR3 is TGTGCCAGCAGTCACAAACTAGCGGGAGGGATAGATACGCAGTATTTT. The V and J genes are TRBV2 and TRBJ2-3, with 13 bases aligning to TRBD2. CDR3 length: 16 amino acids. CDR1 SNHLY and CDR2 FYNNEI come from the germline V gene. V lost 5 bases, J lost 5 bases, and 7 bases stayed unmatched.

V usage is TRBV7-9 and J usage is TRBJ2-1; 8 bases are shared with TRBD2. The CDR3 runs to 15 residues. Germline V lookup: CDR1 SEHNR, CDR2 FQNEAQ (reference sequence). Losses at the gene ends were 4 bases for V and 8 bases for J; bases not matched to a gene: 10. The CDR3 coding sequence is TGTGCCAGCAGCTACCCGGGAGGGCCGTTGGATGAGCAGTTCTTC. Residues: CASSYPGGPLDEQFF.

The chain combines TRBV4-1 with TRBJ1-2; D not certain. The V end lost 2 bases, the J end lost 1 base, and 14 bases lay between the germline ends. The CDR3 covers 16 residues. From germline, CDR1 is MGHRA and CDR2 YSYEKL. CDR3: CASSQMFLSVNYGYTF. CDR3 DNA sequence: TGCGCCAGCAGCCAAATGTTTTTGTCAGTTAACTATGGCTACACCTTC.

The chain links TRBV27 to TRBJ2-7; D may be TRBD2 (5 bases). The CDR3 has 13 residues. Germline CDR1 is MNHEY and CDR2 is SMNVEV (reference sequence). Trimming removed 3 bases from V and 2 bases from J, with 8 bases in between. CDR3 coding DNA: TGTGCCAGCAGTTTCGGGAAACCCTACGAGCAGTACTTC. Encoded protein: CASSFGKPYEQYF.

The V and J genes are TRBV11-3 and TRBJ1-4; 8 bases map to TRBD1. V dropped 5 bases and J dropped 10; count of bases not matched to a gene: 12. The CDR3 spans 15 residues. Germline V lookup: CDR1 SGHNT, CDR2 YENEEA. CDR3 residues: CASSKRQGLAVKLFF. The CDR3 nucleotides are TGTGCCAGCAGCAAACGACAGGGGCTAGCGGTAAAACTGTTTTTT.

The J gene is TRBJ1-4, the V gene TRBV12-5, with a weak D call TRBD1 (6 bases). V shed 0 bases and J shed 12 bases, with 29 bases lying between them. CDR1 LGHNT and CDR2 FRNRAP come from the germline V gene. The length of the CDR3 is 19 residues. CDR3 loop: CASGLVRNRSSGSWTELFF. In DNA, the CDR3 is TGTGCTAGTGGTTTGGTACGGAATAGGTCGTCAGGGAGTTGGACAGAACTGTTTTTT.

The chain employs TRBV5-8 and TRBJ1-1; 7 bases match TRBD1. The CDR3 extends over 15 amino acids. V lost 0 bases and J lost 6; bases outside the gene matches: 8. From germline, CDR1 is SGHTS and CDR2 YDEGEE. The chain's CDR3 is CASSLGSWDSSEAFF. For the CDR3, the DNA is TGTGCCAGCAGCTTGGGGTCTTGGGACAGCTCTGAAGCTTTCTTT.

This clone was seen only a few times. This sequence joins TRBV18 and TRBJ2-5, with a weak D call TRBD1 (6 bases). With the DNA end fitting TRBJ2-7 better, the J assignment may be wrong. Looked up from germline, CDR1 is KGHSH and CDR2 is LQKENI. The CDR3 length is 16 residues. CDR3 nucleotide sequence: TGTGCCAGCTCACCACTGGGGGCGACCGGCCGGGGCGAGCAGTACTTC. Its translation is CASSPLGATGRGEQYF.

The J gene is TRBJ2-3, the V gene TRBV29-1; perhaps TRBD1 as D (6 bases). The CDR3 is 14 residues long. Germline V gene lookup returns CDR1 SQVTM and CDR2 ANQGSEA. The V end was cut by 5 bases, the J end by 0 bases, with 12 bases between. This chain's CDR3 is CSVLQGPSTDTQYF. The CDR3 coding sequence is TGCAGCGTTCTACAGGGACCTAGCACAGATACGCAGTATTTT.

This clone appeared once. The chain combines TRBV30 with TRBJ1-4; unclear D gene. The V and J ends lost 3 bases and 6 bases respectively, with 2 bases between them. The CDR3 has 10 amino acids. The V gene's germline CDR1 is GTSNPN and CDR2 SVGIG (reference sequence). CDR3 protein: CAWSDEKLFF. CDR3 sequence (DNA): TGTGCCTGGAGCGATGAAAAACTGTTTTTT. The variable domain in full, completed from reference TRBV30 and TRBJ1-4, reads SQTIHQWPATLVQPVGSPLSLECTVEGTSNPNLYWYRQAAGRGLQLLFYSVGIGQISSEVPQNLSASRPQDRQFILSSKKLLLSDSGFYLCAWSDEKLFFGSGTQLSVL.

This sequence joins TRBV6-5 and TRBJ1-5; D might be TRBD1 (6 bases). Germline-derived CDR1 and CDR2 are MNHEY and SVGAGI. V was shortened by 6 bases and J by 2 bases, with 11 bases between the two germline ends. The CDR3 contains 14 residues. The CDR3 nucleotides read TGTGCCAGCAGCTCCAGACAGGGCAATCAGCCCCAGCATTTT. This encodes CASSSRQGNQPQHF.

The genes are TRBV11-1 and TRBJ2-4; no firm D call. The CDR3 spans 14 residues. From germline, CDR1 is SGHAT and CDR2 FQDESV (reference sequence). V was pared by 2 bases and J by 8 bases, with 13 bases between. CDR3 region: CASSLNPRGDIQYF. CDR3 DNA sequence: TGTGCCAGCAGCTTAAATCCCCGCGGCGACATTCAGTACTTC. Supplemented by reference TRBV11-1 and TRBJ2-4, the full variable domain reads EAEVAQSPRYKITEKSQAVAFWCDPISGHATLYWYRQILGQGPELLVQFQDESVVDDSQLPKDRFSAERLKGVDSTLKIQPAELGDSAMYLCASSLNPRGDIQYFGAGTRLSVL.

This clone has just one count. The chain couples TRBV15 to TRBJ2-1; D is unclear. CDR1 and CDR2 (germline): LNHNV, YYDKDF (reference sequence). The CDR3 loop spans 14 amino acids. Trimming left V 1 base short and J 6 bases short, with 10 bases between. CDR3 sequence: CATSRGAVGNEQFF. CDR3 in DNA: TGTGCCACCAGCAGAGGTGCGGTAGGCAATGAGCAGTTCTTC.